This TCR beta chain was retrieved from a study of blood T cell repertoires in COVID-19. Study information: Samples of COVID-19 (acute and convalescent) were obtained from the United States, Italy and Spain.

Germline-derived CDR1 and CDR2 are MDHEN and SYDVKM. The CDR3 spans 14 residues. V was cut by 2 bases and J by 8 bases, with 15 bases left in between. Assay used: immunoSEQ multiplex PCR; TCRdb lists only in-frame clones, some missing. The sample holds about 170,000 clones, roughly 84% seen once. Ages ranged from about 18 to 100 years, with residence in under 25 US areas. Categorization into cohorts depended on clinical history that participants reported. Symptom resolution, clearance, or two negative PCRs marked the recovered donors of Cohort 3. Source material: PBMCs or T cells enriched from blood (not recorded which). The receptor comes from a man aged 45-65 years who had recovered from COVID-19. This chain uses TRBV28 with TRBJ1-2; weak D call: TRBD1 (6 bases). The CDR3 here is CASSLKAQGMGYTF. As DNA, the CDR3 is TGTGCCAGCAGTTTAAAGGCACAGGGTATGGGCTACACCTTC.